This TCR beta chain is drawn from a study of blood T cell repertoires in COVID-19. Overall study context: Whether acute or convalescent, the COVID-19 samples came from the United States, Italy and Spain.

Study processing details: Amplification with reference gene primers provided the estimates of nucleated cell counts. TCRdb keeps only in-frame clones here, not all; method: immunoSEQ multiplex PCR. V and J calls and clone size are those listed in that table; D and trimming were worked out from the DNA. The sample has around 94,000 clones; about four fifths are singletons. The TCR was taken from a man aged 60 to 69 with acute or convalescent COVID-19. The sequenced material came from peripheral blood.

CDR3 amino acids: CASSSQTGGLTEAFF. The CDR3 coding sequence is TGTGCCAGCAGCTCACAGACAGGGGGCCTGACTGAAGCTTTCTTT. The genes are TRBV7-2 and TRBJ1-1, with TRBD1 matching 10 bases. CDR3 length equals 15 residues. Unmatched junction bases numbered 7, after V lost 4 bases and J lost 5 bases. Germline V lookup: CDR1 SGHTA, CDR2 FQGNSA.